This record concerns one T cell receptor beta chain sequence. Trimming pared 3 bases from V and 5 bases from J, leaving 12 bases between. The CDR3 runs to 14 residues. Germline CDR1 is KGHSH and CDR2 is LQKENI. The data belong to a study of T cell responses to AZD1222 COVID-19 vaccine. Sequenced by immunoSEQ multiplex PCR; TCRdb stores in-frame clones only, minus some. The table lists 85,000 to 120,000 clones, roughly 88% of them singletons. This sample comprised peripheral blood, obtained 28 days after the second AZD1222 dose. The clonotype comes from an adult who received the AZD1222 COVID-19 vaccine. The chain couples TRBV18 to TRBJ2-3; D unresolved. The CDR3 reads CASSPPHSEDTQYF. The CDR3 DNA reads as TGTGCCAGCTCACCGCCCCACTCGGAAGATACGCAGTATTTT.